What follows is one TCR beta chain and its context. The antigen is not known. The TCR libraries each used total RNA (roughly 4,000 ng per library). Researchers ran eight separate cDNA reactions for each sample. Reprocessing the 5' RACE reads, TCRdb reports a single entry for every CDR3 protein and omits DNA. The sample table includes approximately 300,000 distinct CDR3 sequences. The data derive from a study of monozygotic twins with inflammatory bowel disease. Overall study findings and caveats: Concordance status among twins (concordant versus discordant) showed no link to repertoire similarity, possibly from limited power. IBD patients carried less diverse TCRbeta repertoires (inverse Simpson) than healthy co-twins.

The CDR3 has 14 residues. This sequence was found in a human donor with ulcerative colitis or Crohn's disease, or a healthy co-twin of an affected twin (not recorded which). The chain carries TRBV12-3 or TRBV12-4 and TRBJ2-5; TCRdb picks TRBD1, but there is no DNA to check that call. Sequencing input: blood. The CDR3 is CASSLFEGGETQYF.